Listed below are T cell receptor beta chains from one sample, sequenced in a study of T cells in Graves' hyperthyroidism and ophthalmopathy. One entry per CDR3 protein results from TCRdb running MiXCR on the multiplex PCR reads. The sample records 350,000 to 400,000 distinct CDR3 sequences, approximately 19% being singletons. Sequencing was carried out using blood. The receptors shown here come from a woman aged 18 to 35 with Graves' hyperthyroidism. The CDR3 runs from the conserved cysteine through the conserved F or W. A D gene is named only where the DNA matches it firmly. Where a row states a size, it is once, few, many or the class of an expanded clone; other rows omit it.

few | . | TRBJ2-5 | 14 | TRBV27 | TGTGCCAGCAGGGAGGGTCCTTTGGGGGAGACCCAGTACTTC | CASREGPLGETQYF
. | TRBD1 | TRBJ1-2 | 13 | TRBV11-2 | TGTGCCAGCAGCTTAGAGACAGGGTTAGGCTACACCTTC | CASSLETGLGYTF
. | . | TRBJ2-5 | 15 | TRBV12-5 | TGTGCTAGTGGTTTGCCCCCACGGATACGAGAGACCCAGTACTTC | CASGLPPRIRETQYF
. | . | TRBJ1-2 | 18 | TRBV6-2/TRBV6-3 | TGTGCCAGCAGTTCAACCGGGCCCGGACCCCTTTTTAACTATGGCTACACCTTC | CASSSTGPGPLFNYGYTF
few | TRBD1 | TRBJ1-1 | 16 | TRBV5-5 | TGTGCCAGCAGCTTGGTAGGACAGGGGGCCTCCACTGAAGCTTTCTTT | CASSLVGQGASTEAFF
many | . | TRBJ2-5 | 15 | TRBV11-2 | TGTGCCAGCAGCTTAGCTCAGGCATCTGGGGAGACCCAGTACTTC | CASSLAQASGETQYF
many | . | TRBJ2-7 | 13 | TRBV15 | TGTGCCACCAGCAGAGATCTCTTGTACGAGCAGTACTTC | CATSRDLLYEQYF
many | . | TRBJ2-5 | 16 | TRBV11-3 | TGTGCCAGCAGCCCCGGTTCTAGCGCTACCCAAGAGACCCAGTACTTC | CASSPGSSATQETQYF
many | . | TRBJ2-1 | 16 | TRBV27 | TGTGCCAGCAGTGCGAGGATTGGGAACTCCTACAATGAGCAGTTCTTC | CASSARIGNSYNEQFF
many | . | TRBJ2-7 | 14 | TRBV2 | TGTGCCAGCATGAGGGGGACCCCAACCTACGAGCAGTACTTC | CASMRGTPTYEQYF
many | . | TRBJ1-2 | 22 | TRBV16 | TGTGCCAGCAGCCAATTAGGGAGGAGGGACCTCCGTCATTCACCGATTAACTATGGCTACACCTTC | CASSQLGRRDLRHSPINYGYTF
. | . | TRBJ2-7 | 15 | TRBV18 | TGTGCCAGCTCACCACCGGGGCGGGCGCCCTACGAGCAGTACTTC | CASSPPGRAPYEQYF
many | TRBD2 | TRBJ2-2 | 17 | TRBV12-3/TRBV12-4 | TGTGCCAGCAGTTTATTAGCGGGGGGGGCCAACACCGGGGAGCTGTTTTTT | CASSLLAGGANTGELFF
many | . | TRBJ1-1 | 15 | TRBV20-1 | TGCAGTGCTAGATACCTCGAGTCAGGGAACACTGAAGCTTTCTTT | CSARYLESGNTEAFF
many | . | TRBJ1-1 | 13 | TRBV12-5 | TGTGCTAGTGGGGAGCGGGGCGACACTGAAGCTTTCTTT | CASGERGDTEAFF
many | TRBD1 | TRBJ1-5 | 12 | TRBV20-1 | TGCAGTGCCACAGGGGACAATCAGCCCCAGCATTTT | CSATGDNQPQHF
many | . | TRBJ2-7 | 12 | TRBV20-1 | TGCAGTGCTCAGGACAAAGGCTACGAGCAGTACTTC | CSAQDKGYEQYF
many | . | TRBJ2-7 | 14 | TRBV30 | TGTGCCTGGAGTGGACGGGGGCGAGGCAACGAGCAGTACTTC | CAWSGRGRGNEQYF
many | . | TRBJ2-7 | 17 | TRBV5-1 | TGCGCCAGCAGCTTGATAGCCTCGCGGGACAGCGCCTACGAGCAGTACTTC | CASSLIASRDSAYEQYF
many | . | TRBJ1-1 | 15 | TRBV29-1 | TGCAGCATTACTACACCGGGACGGTTGAACACTGAAGCTTTCTTT | CSITTPGRLNTEAFF
many | . | TRBJ1-1 | 13 | TRBV6-4 | TGTGCCAGCAGTCCAGGGTCTATCACTGAAGCTTTCTTT | CASSPGSITEAFF
many | . | TRBJ2-2 | 14 | TRBV2 | TGTGCCAGCAATGGGCGGGGCCTTACCGGGGAGCTGTTTTTT | CASNGRGLTGELFF
. | TRBD1 | TRBJ2-5 | 15 | TRBV6-1 | TGTGCCAGCAGTGCTAGAACAGGGGGACTCCCGACCCAGTACTTC | CASSARTGGLPTQYF
many | . | TRBJ1-1 | 15 | TRBV28 | TGTGCCAGCAGTTTACCCGGAGGGACGAACACTGAAGCTTTCTTT | CASSLPGGTNTEAFF
. | . | TRBJ1-3 | 14 | TRBV20-1 | TGCAGTGCTAGATCAGGGCAGGGTGTAAACACCATATATTTT | CSARSGQGVNTIYF
. | TRBD2 | TRBJ2-5 | 17 | TRBV10-3 | TGTGCCATCAGTTCCCCGGGGAGGACGGGGGGACAAGAGACCCAGTACTTC | CAISSPGRTGGQETQYF
few | . | TRBJ2-7 | 12 | TRBV7-9 | TGTGCCAGCAGCTTATTGGACATCGAGCAGTACTTC | CASSLLDIEQYF
many | TRBD2 | TRBJ2-5 | 17 | TRBV6-1 | TGTGCCAGCAGCCACGGGGCTAGCGGGGGCTACCACGAGACCCAGTACTTC | CASSHGASGGYHETQYF
many | . | TRBJ2-6 | 16 | TRBV6-5 | TGTGCCAGCAGTTCAACAGGGCTCGCTGGGGCCAACGTCCTGACTTTC | CASSSTGLAGANVLTF
many | TRBD2 | TRBJ2-7 | 15 | TRBV20-1 | TGCAGTGCTAGAGATCCTAGCGGCAGCTCCTACGAGCAGTACTTC | CSARDPSGSSYEQYF
. | TRBD1 | TRBJ2-5 | 16 | TRBV11-2 | TGTGCCAGCAGCTTAGATACAAGGGGGCGGGTGGAGACCCAGTACTTC | CASSLDTRGRVETQYF
few | TRBD2 | TRBJ2-5 | 15 | TRBV9 | TGTGCCAGCAACAGCGGGGGGTTCAGTCAAGAGACCCAGTACTTC | CASNSGGFSQETQYF
many | . | TRBJ1-2 | 12 | TRBV12-3/TRBV12-4 | TGTGCCAGCAGTGGTAATCCCTATGGCTACACCTTC | CASSGNPYGYTF
few | TRBD1 | TRBJ1-1 | 13 | TRBV12-3/TRBV12-4 | TGTGCCAGCGGAGACAGGGCCCCCACTGAAGCTTTCTTT | CASGDRAPTEAFF
. | . | TRBJ2-5 | 15 | TRBV6-2/TRBV6-3 | TGTGCCAGCAGTTACTCCCGGCTTTCCCAAGAGACCCAGTACTTC | CASSYSRLSQETQYF
. | TRBD1 | TRBJ2-7 | 14 | TRBV12-3/TRBV12-4 | TGTGCCAGCAGTCGGACAGGGGGTACGTACGAGCAGTACTTC | CASSRTGGTYEQYF
. | . | TRBJ2-7 | 15 | TRBV27 | TGTGCCAGCAGTTTAGTCGGGTGGAGCTCCTACGAGCAGTACTTC | CASSLVGWSSYEQYF
many | . | TRBJ1-1 | 14 | TRBV6-1 | TGTGCCAGCAGTCCCGGGAAGGGGAGAACTGAAGCTTTCTTT | CASSPGKGRTEAFF
. | . | TRBJ2-5 | 12 | TRBV29-1 | TGCAGCGGGGGACGGTACCAAGAGACCCAGTACTTC | CSGGRYQETQYF
. | TRBD1 | TRBJ1-1 | 13 | TRBV18 | TGTGCCAGCTCACAGGGACAGAAAACTGAAGCTTTCTTT | CASSQGQKTEAFF
. | . | TRBJ2-5 | 16 | TRBV14 | TGTGCCAGCAGCCAAGGCAGCTCGGGAAAACAAGAGACCCAGTACTTC | CASSQGSSGKQETQYF
. | . | TRBJ1-1 | 14 | TRBV19 | TGTGCCAGTAGTATGGGACCCGGAAACACTGAAGCTTTCTTT | CASSMGPGNTEAFF
few | . | TRBJ1-3 | 16 | TRBV11-1 | TGTGCCAGCAGCGAAGGGAGCCTCCTCTCTGGAAACACCATATATTTT | CASSEGSLLSGNTIYF
few | . | TRBJ2-2 | 11 | TRBV29-1 | TGCAGCGCCGTTACCTCCGGGGAGCTGTTTTTT | CSAVTSGELFF
few | . | TRBJ2-5 | 11 | TRBV20-1 | TGCAGTGCAATTGACGGGGAGACCCAGTACTTC | CSAIDGETQYF
many | . | TRBJ2-7 | 12 | TRBV11-2 | TGTGCCAGCAGCTTTATTGGGGACGAGCAGTACTTC | CASSFIGDEQYF
. | . | TRBJ1-3 | 16 | TRBV2 | TGTGCCAGCAGGCCGAGGGCCCTTAGCTCCGGAAACGCCATATATTTT | CASRPRALSSGNAIYF
many | TRBD1 | TRBJ1-1 | 14 | TRBV5-6 | TGTGCCAGCAGCTTGGAACAGGGGTTAACTGAAGCTTTCTTT | CASSLEQGLTEAFF
. | . | TRBJ2-7 | 12 | TRBV18 | TGTGCCAGCTCAAGGACAGACTACGAGCAGTACTTC | CASSRTDYEQYF
many | . | TRBJ2-7 | 13 | TRBV12-3/TRBV12-4 | TGTGCCAGCAGTTTTGGGGGGCTCTACGAGCAGTACTTC | CASSFGGLYEQYF
. | . | TRBJ2-4 | 17 | TRBV11-1 | TGTGCCAGCAGCTTAGCCCCGACACGCTCACTCAAAAACATTCAGTACTTC | CASSLAPTRSLKNIQYF
. | TRBD1 | TRBJ2-2 | 14 | TRBV7-9 | TGTGCCAGCAGCTCGACAGGGTTCACCGGGGAGCTGTGTTTT | CASSSTGFTGELCF
many | TRBD1 | TRBJ2-7 | 15 | TRBV5-1 | TGCGCCAGCAGCTCAGTCGGGACAGGGGGCCTCGAGCAGTACTTC | CASSSVGTGGLEQYF